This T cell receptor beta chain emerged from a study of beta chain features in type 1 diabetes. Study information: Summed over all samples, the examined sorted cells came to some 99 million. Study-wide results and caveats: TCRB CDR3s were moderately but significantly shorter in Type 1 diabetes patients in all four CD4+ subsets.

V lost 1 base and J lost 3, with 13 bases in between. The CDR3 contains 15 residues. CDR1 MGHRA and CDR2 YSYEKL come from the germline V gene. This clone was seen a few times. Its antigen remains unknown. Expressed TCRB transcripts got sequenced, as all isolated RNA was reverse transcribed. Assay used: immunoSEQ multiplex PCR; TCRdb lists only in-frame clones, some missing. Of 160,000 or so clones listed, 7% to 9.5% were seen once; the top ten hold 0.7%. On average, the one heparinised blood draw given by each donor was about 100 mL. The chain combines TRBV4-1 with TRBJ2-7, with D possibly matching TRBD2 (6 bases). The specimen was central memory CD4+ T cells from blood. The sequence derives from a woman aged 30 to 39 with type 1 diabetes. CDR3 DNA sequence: TGCGCCAGCAGCCAAGCTCCTAGCGAGAACTACGAGCAGTACTTC. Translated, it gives CASSQAPSENYEQYF.